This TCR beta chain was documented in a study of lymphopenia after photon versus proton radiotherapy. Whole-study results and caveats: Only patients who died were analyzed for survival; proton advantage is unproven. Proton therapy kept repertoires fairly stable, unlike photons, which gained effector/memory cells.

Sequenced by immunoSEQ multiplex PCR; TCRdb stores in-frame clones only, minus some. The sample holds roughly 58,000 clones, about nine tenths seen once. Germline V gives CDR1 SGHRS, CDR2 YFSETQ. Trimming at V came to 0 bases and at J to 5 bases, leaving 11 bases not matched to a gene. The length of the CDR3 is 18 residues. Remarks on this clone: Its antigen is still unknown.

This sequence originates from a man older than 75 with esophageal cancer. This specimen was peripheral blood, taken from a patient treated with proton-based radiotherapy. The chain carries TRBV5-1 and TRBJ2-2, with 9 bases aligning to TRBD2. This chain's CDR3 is CASSLGPSGVMGTGELFF. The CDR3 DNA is TGCGCCAGCAGCTTGGGTCCTAGCGGGGTCATGGGGACCGGGGAGCTGTTTTTT.